This T cell receptor beta chain was captured in a study of regulatory T cells in long-lasting Graves disease (TCRdb year 2021). General notes on the study: Antithyroid drugs had been taken for less than 3 months by newly diagnosed Graves' disease patients. Peripheral blood TCR sequencing and RNA sequencing compared persistent Graves' disease patients with newly diagnosed Graves' disease patients. The study was conducted in China and was registered as a clinical trial. A total of about 33 samples underwent TCR sequencing: some 13 from persistent and about 20 from newly diagnosed Graves' disease patients.

Notes on this clonotype: No cognate antigen has been identified for it. Base qualities are not at hand, and no much larger clone is one base apart.

Broader findings and caveats from the paper: The study examined only peripheral blood because the primary lesion, thyroid tissue, could not be accessed. TRBV28, TRBJ1-2 and TRBJ2-5 were preferentially used in persistent disease, while TRBV20-1 and TRBJ2-1 were favored in newly diagnosed disease. Sequencing and analysis were limited to the TCR beta chain. The authors noted that the small sample size was a limitation that may lower accuracy. Persistent patients shared more public clonotypes among themselves (around 2,700) than newly diagnosed patients did (about 900). Compared with newly diagnosed patients, patients with persistent Graves' disease had lower TCR Shannon entropy and fewer highly expanded clones, which suggests clonal expansion.

The germline V gene supplies CDR1 KGHDR and CDR2 SFDVKD. From cysteine to phenylalanine, the CDR3 is 17 amino acids long. Only CDR3 DNA is held: 51 bases, read in frame from base 1. V is pruned by 1 base and J by 3 bases, leaving 10 bases of the junction without a gene match. The time point label, as the study defines it: newly diagnosed GD, antithyroid drugs for less than 3 months. For both TCR sequencing and RNA sequencing, RNA was extracted from PBMCs using TRIzol. The diagnosis of Graves' disease followed American Thyroid Association guidelines. Patients for the study were recruited at an endocrinology department in Xi'an, China. Each patient gave about 10 milliliters of peripheral blood, collected in an EDTA anticoagulant tube. Ficoll Paque Plus density gradient separation was used to isolate PBMCs, and no further T cell sorting was done. An Agilent 2100 Bioanalyzer and agarose gel were used to check RNA quality, while a NanoDrop 2000 measured RNA concentration.

The receptor library was made with multiplex PCR. The sequencer listed for this sample is Illumina HiSeq 4000. To build TCR beta libraries, CDR3 regions were amplified by Arm-PCR using iRepertoire HTBI primers. Before sequencing, the PCR products underwent gel purification. The study's processing was this. A total of some 65 TRBV and 14 TRBJ segments were identified across samples and were used for gene usage analysis of CDR3 amino acid clonotypes. Filtered high-quality paired reads were merged into contigs using COPE and FqMerger. BLAST was used to align contigs to the IMGT TRBV, TRBD and TRBJ reference genes, and CDR3 was defined following IMGT. Any clonotype with a frequency above 0.1% was counted as a highly expanded clone. Repertoire diversity was measured by Shannon entropy, and V-J evenness by the Gini coefficient. Clonotypes shared by more than one individual were considered public. The raw public data were reprocessed by TCRdb itself: fastp quality trimming at Q25, MiXCR clonotype calling, in-frame beta chains only. Here each entry gathers all rows of one CDR3 protein and keeps the most common genes and DNA. TCRdb, not the authors, supplied the V and J calls. The sample table shows about 430,000 distinct CDR3 sequences, and approximately 15% are seen once. The biggest ten clones account for roughly 8% of the sample.

This sample was shared with a second study, whose subject was T cells in Graves' hyperthyroidism and ophthalmopathy. The second study, in turn, reports: Stable Graves' hyperthyroidism was defined as no progression to ophthalmopathy during 18 months of follow-up. The hyperthyroidism patients were between 18 and 65 years old and newly diagnosed, with a disease duration of less than 2 months. Exclusion was applied to patients with uncontrolled infections, other autoimmune diseases, pregnancy or lactation. Diagnoses relied on clinical symptoms, serum thyroxine and TRAb, thyroid ultrasound and orbital computed tomography. A first-round RT-PCR of the TCR CDR3 used the HTBI primer set with the Qiagen OneStep RT-PCR kit. Most expanded thyroid clonotypes (frequency above 0.001) were also found in blood, which suggests that blood repertoires may mirror thyroid immune responses. A model built on a 13 V-J signature distinguished ophthalmopathy from stable hyperthyroidism, reaching around 88% sensitivity and about 81% specificity in cross-validation and 80%/75% in testing. During validation, the model predicted progression to ophthalmopathy a median of around 6 months ahead of onset, with more than 60% sensitivity and around 72% specificity. To identify distinguishing TCR V-J signatures, a discovery cohort of some 99 patients was used, comprising 43 with Graves' ophthalmopathy and some 60 with stable Graves' hyperthyroidism. Prospective prediction of ophthalmopathy was tested in an independent validation cohort of 18 to 20 hyperthyroidism patients and some 17 patients who later progressed to ophthalmopathy. For training and testing, the 100 or so patients in the discovery cohort were randomly divided in a 7:3 ratio. In over five Graves' hyperthyroidism patients, the study also compared T-cell repertoires from thyroid tissue with T-cell repertoires from blood. Following sampling, methimazole starting at 30 mg daily was given to hyperthyroidism patients, and high-dose intravenous methylprednisolone was given to ophthalmopathy patients. The libraries were constructed in a second round of multiplex PCR and then size-selected and purified. The libraries were sequenced on an Illumina HiSeq2000 using paired-end 100 bp reads. SOAPnuke was used to process the raw data, throwing out any read that contained adapters or uncalled bases, had a mean Phred below 15, or lacked an exact constant-primer or identifier match. COPE v1.2.5 was used to merge high-quality paired reads, and clonotypes were defined as unique nucleotide sequences. MiTCR v1.1 was used to align the clonotypes against IMGT TRBV, TRBD and TRBJ reference segments. The analysis was restricted to V-J combinations with a frequency above 0.0001, which together covered over 99% of the repertoires. The TCS score was defined as F50 (clonal expansion) divided by E x V (chaos), with BLOSUM62-based TCRdist calculated between CDR3 peptides within each V-J. Welch's t-statistics and random forest reduced around 550 V-J features to roughly 13, which were used in a naive Bayes classifier (R e1071). Sample size was not statistically predetermined, and investigators were not blinded to group allocation. The paper describes TCR Vbeta CDR3 sequencing of some 130 peripheral blood samples, made up of around 41 ophthalmopathy patients, around 78 hyperthyroidism patients and 17 progressor patients.

This receptor was identified in a woman aged 40 to 49 with Graves disease. Donor details come from another sample of the same person, matched by shared clones. The sequencing used peripheral blood mononuclear cells (PBMCs), collected at new diagnosis, from a patient treated with antithyroid drugs. The chain is made from TRBV24-1 and TRBJ2-5; the junction holds 7 bases that match TRBD1. The CDR3 reads CATSDFMSVTGEETQYF. At the DNA level, the sequence is TGTGCCACCAGTGATTTTATGTCAGTAACAGGGGAAGAGACCCAGTACTTC.